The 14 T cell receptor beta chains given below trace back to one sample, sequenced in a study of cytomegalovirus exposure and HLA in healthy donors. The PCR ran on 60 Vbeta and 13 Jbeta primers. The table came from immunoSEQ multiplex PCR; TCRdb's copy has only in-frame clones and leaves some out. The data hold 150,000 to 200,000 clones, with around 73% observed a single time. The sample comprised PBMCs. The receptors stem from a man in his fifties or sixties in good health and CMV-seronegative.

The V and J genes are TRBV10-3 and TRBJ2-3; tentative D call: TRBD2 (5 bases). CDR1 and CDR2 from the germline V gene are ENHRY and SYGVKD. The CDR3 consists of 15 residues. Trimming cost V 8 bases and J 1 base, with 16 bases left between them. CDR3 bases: TGTGCCATCGGAGTCCCCGGACTGGGCACAGATACGCAGTATTTT. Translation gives CAIGVPGLGTDTQYF.

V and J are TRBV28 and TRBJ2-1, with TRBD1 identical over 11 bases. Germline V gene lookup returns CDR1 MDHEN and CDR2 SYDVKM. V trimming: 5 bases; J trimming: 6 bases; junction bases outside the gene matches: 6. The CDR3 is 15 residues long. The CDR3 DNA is TGTGCCAGCAGTACGGGACAGGGGGTACCCAATGAGCAGTTCTTC. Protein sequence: CASSTGQGVPNEQFF.

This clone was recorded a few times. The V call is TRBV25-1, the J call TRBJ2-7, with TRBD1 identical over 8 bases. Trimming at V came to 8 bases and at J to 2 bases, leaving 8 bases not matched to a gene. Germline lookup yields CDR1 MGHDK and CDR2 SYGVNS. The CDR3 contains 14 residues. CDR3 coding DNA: TGTGCCAGCGCGGACAGGGTGTTAACCTACGAGCAGTACTTC. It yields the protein CASADRVLTYEQYF.

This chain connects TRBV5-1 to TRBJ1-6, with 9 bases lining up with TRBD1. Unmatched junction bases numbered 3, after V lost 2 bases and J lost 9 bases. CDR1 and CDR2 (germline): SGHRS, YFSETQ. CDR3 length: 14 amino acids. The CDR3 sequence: CASSFGTGSSPLHF. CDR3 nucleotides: TGCGCCAGCAGCTTTGGGACAGGGAGTTCACCCCTCCACTTT.

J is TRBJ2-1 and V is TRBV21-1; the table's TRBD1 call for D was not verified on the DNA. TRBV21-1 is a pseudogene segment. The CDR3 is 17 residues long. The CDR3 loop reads CASSKEKTGAIFNEQFF. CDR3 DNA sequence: TGTGCCAGCAGCAAAGAAAAGACAGGGGCAATTTTCAATGAGCAGTTCTTC.

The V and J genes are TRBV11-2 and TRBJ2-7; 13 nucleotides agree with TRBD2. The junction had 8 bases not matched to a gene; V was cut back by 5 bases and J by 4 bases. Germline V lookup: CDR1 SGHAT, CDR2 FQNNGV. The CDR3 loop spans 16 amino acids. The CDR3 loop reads CASSPRTSGRSYEQYF. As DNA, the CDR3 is TGTGCCAGCAGCCCGAGGACTAGCGGGAGATCTTACGAGCAGTACTTC.

The CDR3 DNA is TGTGCCAGCAGAGGCGGGCAGAGCACTAGCAATCAGCCCCAGCATTTT. This codes for CASRGGQSTSNQPQHF. The genes are TRBV2 and TRBJ1-5; D not certain. Germline V gene lookup returns CDR1 SNHLY and CDR2 FYNNEI. Trimming removed 6 bases from V and 0 bases from J, with 15 bases in between. The CDR3 spans 16 residues.

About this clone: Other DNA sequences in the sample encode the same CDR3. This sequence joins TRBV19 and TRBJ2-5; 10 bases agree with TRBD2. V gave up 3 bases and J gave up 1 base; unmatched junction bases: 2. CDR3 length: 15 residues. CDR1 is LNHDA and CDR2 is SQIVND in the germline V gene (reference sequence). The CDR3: CASSILAGVQETQYF. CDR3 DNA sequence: TGTGCCAGTAGTATCCTAGCGGGGGTCCAAGAGACCCAGTACTTC.

The CDR3 reads CASSLGGPGQGYEQYF. In nucleotides, the CDR3 is TGTGCCAGCAGCTTAGGGGGGCCGGGACAGGGCTACGAGCAGTACTTC. The rearrangement joins TRBV7-7 to TRBJ2-7, with TRBD1 matching over 9 bases. From germline, CDR1 is SSHAT and CDR2 FNYEAQ (reference sequence). Trimming at V came to 1 base and at J to 3 bases, leaving 7 bases not matched to a gene. The CDR3 covers 16 residues.

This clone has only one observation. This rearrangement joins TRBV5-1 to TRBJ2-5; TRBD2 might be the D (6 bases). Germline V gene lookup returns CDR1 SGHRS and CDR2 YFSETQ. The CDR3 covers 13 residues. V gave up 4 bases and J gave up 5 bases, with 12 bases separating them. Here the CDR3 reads CASSRGLWETQYF. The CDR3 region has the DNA TGCGCCAGCAGCAGGGGACTTTGGGAGACCCAGTACTTC.

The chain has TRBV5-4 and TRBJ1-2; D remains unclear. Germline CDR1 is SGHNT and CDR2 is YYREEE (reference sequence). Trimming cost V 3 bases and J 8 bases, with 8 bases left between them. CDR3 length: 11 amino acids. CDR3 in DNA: TGTGCCAGCAGCTCGTTTCTGGGCTACACCTTC. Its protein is CASSSFLGYTF.

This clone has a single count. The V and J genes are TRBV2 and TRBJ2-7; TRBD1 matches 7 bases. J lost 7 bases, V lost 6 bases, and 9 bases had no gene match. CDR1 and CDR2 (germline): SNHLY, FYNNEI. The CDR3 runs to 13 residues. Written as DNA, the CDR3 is TGTGCCAGCAGCAATGGACAGGCTAGAGAGCAGTACTTC. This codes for CASSNGQAREQYF.

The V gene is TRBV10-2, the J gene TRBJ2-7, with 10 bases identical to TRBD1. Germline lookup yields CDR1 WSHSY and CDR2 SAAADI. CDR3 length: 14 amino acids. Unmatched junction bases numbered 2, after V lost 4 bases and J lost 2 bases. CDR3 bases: TGCGCCAGCAGTGCAGGACAGGGGGCCTACGAGCAGTACTTC. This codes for CASSAGQGAYEQYF.

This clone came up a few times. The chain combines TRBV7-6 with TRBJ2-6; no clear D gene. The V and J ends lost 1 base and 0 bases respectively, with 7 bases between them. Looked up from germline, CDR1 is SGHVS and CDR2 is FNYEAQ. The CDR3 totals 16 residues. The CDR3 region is CASSLGDISGANVLTF. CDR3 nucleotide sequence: TGTGCCAGCAGCTTAGGCGACATCTCTGGGGCCAACGTCCTGACTTTC.